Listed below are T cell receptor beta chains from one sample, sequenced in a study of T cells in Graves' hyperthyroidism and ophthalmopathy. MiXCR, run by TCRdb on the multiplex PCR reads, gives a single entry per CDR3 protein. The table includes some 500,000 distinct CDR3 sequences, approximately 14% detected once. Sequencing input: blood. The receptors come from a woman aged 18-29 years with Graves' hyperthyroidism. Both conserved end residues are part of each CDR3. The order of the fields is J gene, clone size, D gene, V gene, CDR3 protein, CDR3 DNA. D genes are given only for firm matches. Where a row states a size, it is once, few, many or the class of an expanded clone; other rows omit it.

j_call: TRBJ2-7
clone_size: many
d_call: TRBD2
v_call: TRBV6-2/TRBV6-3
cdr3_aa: CASSYRASGSGEQYF
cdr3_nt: TGTGCCAGCAGCTACAGGGCTAGCGGGAGTGGCGAGCAGTACTTC

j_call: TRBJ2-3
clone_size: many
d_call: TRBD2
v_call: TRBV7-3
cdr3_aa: CASSLFSGSAGTDTQYF
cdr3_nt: TGTGCCAGCAGCTTATTTAGCGGGAGTGCGGGCACAGATACGCAGTATTTT

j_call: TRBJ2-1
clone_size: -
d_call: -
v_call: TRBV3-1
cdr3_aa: CASSQEQLLSYNEQFF
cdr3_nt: TGTGCCAGCAGCCAAGAACAGTTACTCTCCTACAATGAGCAGTTCTTC

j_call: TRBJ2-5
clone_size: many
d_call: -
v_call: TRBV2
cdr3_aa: CASTLREGAETQYF
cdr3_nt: TGTGCCAGCACTCTCAGGGAAGGGGCAGAGACCCAGTACTTC

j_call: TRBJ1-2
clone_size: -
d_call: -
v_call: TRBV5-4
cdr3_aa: CASSLAGGDYGYTF
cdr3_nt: TGTGCCAGCAGCTTGGCCGGGGGGGACTATGGCTACACCTTC

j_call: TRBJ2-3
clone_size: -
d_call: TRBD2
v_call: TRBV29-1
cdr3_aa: CSLRAGYTDTQYF
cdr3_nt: TGCAGCCTCCGAGCGGGGTACACAGATACGCAGTATTTT

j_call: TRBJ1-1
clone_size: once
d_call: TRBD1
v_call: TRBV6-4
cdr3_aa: CASSPGGGGSTEAFF
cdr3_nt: TGTGCCAGCAGCCCAGGGGGCGGGGGCAGCACTGAAGCTTTCTTT

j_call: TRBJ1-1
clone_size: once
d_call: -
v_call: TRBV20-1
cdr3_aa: CSARRSGNTEAFF
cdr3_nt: TGCAGTGCTAGACGATCGGGGAACACTGAAGCTTTCTTT

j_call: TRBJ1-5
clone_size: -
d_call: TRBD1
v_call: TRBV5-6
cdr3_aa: CASSSTAGQGSAYSNQPQHF
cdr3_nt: TGTGCCAGCAGCTCAACGGCGGGACAGGGCAGCGCATATAGCAATCAGCCCCAGCATTTT

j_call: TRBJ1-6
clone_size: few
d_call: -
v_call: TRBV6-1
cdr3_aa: CASSLQPDSLESPLHF
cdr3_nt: TGTGCCAGCAGTCTCCAGCCGGACAGTTTGGAATCACCCCTCCACTTT

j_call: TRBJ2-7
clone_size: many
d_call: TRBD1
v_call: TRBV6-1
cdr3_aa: CASRTGGAPYEQYF
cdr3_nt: TGTGCCAGCAGGACAGGGGGCGCCCCCTACGAGCAGTACTTC

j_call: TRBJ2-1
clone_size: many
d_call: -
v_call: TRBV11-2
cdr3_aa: CASSLGQGPVGLNEQFF
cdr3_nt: TGTGCCAGCAGCTTGGGGCAGGGCCCGGTGGGACTCAATGAGCAGTTCTTC

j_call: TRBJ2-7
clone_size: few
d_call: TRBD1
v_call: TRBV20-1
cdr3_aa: CSASRDRQYF
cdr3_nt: TGCAGTGCTAGCCGGGACAGGCAGTACTTC

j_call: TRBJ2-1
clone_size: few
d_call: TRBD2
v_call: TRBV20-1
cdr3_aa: CSARLSRESSYNEQFF
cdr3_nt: TGCAGTGCTAGGCTGTCGCGGGAGAGCTCCTACAATGAGCAGTTCTTC

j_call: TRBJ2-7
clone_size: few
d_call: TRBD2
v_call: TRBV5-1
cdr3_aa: CASSSGLAGGEQYF
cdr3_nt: TGCGCCAGCAGCTCGGGACTAGCGGGAGGCGAGCAGTACTTC

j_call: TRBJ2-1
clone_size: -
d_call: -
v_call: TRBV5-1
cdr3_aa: CASSLPRGDEQFF
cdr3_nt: TGCGCCAGCAGCTTGCCCCGTGGGGATGAGCAGTTCTTC

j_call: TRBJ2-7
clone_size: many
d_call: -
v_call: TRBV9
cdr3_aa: CASSVRSGDEQYF
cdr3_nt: TGTGCCAGCAGCGTAAGGTCAGGGGATGAGCAGTACTTC